This T cell receptor beta chain derives from a study of blood T cell repertoires in COVID-19. Study as a whole: Whether acute or convalescent, the COVID-19 samples came from the United States, Italy and Spain.

Under the authors' procedure: It was from reference gene primer amplification that nucleated cell counts were estimated. Generated by immunoSEQ multiplex PCR, the TCRdb table keeps only in-frame clones and is missing some. That table supplies the V and J calls and clone size; D and trimming were determined from the DNA. This sample yields about 150,000 clones, of which approximately 90% are seen a single time; 3.5% to 5% belongs to the top ten. The germline V and J ends were trimmed by 2 bases and 3 bases, with 11 bases remaining between them. The CDR3 totals 15 residues. Germline V gene sequence: CDR1 MGHRA, CDR2 YSYEKL.

This clonotype was sampled from a woman aged 55-70 years with active or convalescent COVID-19. This chain connects TRBV4-1 to TRBJ1-5; perhaps TRBD1 as D (6 bases). Sequenced input: peripheral blood. CDR3 coding DNA: TGCGCCAGCAGCCAAACACAGGGTAACAATCAGCCCCAGCATTTT. Translated, it gives CASSQTQGNNQPQHF.